This T cell receptor (beta chain) originates from a study of T cell responses to AZD1222 COVID-19 vaccine. Study-wide results and caveats: The repertoires were collected only after the peak T cell response. Targeting of unmutated variant regions was reportedly seen in nearly half of spike-specific TCRs. Clonal diversity was possibly underestimated, and white British individuals and females predominated among donors. Baseline testing showed seropositivity in only six AZD1222 recipients.

V lost 3 bases and J lost 5, with 13 bases in between. The CDR3 contains 15 residues. Germline V gene sequence: CDR1 LNHNV, CDR2 YYDKDF (reference sequence). Details on this clone: Its antigen is unknown.

Assay used: immunoSEQ multiplex PCR; TCRdb lists only in-frame clones, some missing. The repertoire holds approximately 150,000 clones, with 85% to 95% as singletons. The source is an adult in good health. V gene TRBV15 combines with J gene TRBJ1-4; no reliable D call. The sequencing here drew on peripheral blood, taken on day 0 of AZD1222 vaccination. CDR3 sequence: CATSSGPGFNEKLFF. CDR3 coding DNA: TGTGCCACCAGCAGTGGCCCGGGGTTCAATGAAAAACTGTTTTTT.